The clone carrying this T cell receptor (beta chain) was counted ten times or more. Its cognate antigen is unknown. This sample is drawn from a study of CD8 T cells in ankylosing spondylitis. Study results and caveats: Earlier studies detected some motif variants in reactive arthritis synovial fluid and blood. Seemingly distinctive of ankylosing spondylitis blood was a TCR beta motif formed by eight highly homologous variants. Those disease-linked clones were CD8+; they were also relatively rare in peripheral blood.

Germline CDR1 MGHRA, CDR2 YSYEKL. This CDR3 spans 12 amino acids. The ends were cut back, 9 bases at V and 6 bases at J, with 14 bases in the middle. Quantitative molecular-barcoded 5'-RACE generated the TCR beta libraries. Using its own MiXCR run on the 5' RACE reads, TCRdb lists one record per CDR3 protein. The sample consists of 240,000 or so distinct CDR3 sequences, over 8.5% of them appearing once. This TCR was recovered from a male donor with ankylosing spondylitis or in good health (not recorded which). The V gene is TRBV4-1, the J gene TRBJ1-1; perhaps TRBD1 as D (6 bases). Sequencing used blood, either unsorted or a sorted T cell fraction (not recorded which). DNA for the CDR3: TGCGCCAGTGGGGGGCCCCGGGCTGAAGCTTTCTTT. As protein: CASGGPRAEAFF.